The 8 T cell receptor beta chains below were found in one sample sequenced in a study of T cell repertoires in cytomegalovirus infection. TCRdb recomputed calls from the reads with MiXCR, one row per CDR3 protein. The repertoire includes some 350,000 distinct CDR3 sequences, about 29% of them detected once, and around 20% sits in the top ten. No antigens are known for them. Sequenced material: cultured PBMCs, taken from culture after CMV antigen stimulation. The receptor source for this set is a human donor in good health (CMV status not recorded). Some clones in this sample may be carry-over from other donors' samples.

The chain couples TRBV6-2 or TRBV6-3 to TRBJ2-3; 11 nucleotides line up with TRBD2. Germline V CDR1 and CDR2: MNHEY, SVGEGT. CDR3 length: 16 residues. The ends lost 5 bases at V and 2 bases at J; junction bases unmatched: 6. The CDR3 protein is CASSPLTSGVTDTQYF. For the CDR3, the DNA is TGTGCCAGCAGTCCGCTGACTAGCGGGGTCACAGATACGCAGTATTTT.

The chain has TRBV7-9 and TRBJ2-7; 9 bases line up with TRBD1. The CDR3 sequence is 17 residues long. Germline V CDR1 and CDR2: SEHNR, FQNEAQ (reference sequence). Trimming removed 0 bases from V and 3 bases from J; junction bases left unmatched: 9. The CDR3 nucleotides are TGTGCCAGCAGCTTAGCGGGACAGGGAACTTGGATCTACGAGCAGTACTTC. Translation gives CASSLAGQGTWIYEQYF.

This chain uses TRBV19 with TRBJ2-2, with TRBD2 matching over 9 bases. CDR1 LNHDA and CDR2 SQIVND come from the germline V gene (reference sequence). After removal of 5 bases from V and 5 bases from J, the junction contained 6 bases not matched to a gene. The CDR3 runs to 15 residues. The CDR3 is CASSWLAGSTGELFF. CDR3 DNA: TGTGCCAGTAGTTGGCTAGCGGGATCGACCGGGGAGCTGTTTTTT.

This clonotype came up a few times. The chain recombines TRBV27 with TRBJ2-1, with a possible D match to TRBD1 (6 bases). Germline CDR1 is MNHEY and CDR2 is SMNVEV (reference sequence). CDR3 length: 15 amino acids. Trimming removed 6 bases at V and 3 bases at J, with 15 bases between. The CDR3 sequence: CASRGARSYYNEQFF. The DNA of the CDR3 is TGTGCCAGCAGGGGGGCCCGGTCATACTACAATGAGCAGTTCTTC.

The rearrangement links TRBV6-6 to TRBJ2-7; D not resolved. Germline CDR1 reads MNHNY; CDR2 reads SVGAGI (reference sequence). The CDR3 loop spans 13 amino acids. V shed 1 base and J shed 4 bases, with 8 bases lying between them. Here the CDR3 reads CASSYLDGYEQYF. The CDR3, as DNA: TGTGCCAGCAGTTACTTGGACGGTTACGAGCAGTACTTC.

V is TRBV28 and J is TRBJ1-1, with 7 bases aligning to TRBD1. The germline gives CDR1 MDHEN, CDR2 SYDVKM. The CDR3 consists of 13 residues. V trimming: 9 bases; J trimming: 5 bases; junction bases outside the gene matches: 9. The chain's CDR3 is CASREGARTEAFF. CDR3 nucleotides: TGTGCCAGTCGAGAGGGGGCGAGAACTGAAGCTTTCTTT.

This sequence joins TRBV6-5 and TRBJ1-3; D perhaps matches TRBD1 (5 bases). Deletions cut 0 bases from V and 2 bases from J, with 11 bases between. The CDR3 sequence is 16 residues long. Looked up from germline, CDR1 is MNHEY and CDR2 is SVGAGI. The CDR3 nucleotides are TGTGCCAGCAGTTACTCGTTGGACATAACTGGAAACACCATATATTTT. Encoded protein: CASSYSLDITGNTIYF.

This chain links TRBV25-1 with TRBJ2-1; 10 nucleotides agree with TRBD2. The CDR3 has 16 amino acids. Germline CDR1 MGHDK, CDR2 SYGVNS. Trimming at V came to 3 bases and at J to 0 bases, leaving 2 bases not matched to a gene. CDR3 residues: CASSDASGGSYNEQFF. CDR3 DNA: TGTGCCAGCAGTGATGCTAGCGGGGGCTCCTACAATGAGCAGTTCTTC.